Presented here are 19 T cell receptor beta chains from one specimen sequenced in a study of blood T cell repertoires in COVID-19. Using immunoSEQ multiplex PCR, the repertoire was profiled, and TCRdb retains in-frame clones only, with some absent. The sample holds thousands of clones, about nine tenths seen once. The sample taken for sequencing was peripheral blood. The receptors come from a human donor in a cohort sampled during active COVID-19.

This sequence joins TRBV15 and TRBJ2-3; TRBD2 matches 9 bases. Germline CDR1 is LNHNV and CDR2 is YYDKDF (reference sequence). The CDR3 sequence is 20 residues long. Unmatched junction bases numbered 17, after V lost 0 bases and J lost 4 bases. The CDR3 coding sequence is TGTGCCACCAGCAGAGATTTGCTAGCGGGGCCTTTGGAGGGGGCAGATACGCAGTATTTT. Translating it yields CATSRDLLAGPLEGADTQYF.

V and J are TRBV5-4 and TRBJ2-2; TRBD2 might be the D (6 bases). The CDR3 is made up of 18 amino acids. V was pared by 4 bases and J by 0 bases, with 19 bases between. The V gene's germline CDR1 is SGHNT and CDR2 YYREEE (reference sequence). This chain's CDR3 is CASSPPGLGGANTGELFF. For the CDR3, the DNA is TGTGCCAGCAGCCCCCCGGGACTGGGGGGAGCGAACACCGGGGAGCTGTTTTTT. Supplemented by reference TRBV5-4 and TRBJ2-2, the full variable domain reads ETGVTQSPTHLIKTRGQQVTLRCSSQSGHNTVSWYQQALGQGPQFIFQYYREEENGRGNFPPRFSGLQFPNYSSELNVNALELDDSALYLCASSPPGLGGANTGELFFGEGSRLTVL.

The chain combines TRBV5-1 with TRBJ1-2; D remains ambiguous. Germline V gene lookup returns CDR1 SGHRS and CDR2 YFSETQ. Trimming shortened V by 0 bases and J by 2 bases, and 14 bases separated the two germline ends. The CDR3 totals 16 residues. CDR3 residues: CASSLAWGSGNYGYTF. The DNA for the CDR3 is TGCGCCAGCAGCTTGGCCTGGGGTTCGGGGAACTATGGCTACACCTTC.

V and J are TRBV12-3 or TRBV12-4 and TRBJ2-1, with 8 bases matching TRBD2. CDR3 length: 12 amino acids. Unmatched junction bases numbered 2, after V lost 6 bases and J lost 7 bases. In nucleotides, the CDR3 is TGTGCCAGCAGCCGGGGGGGGAATGAGCAGTTCTTC. This encodes CASSRGGNEQFF.

The V call is TRBV2, the J call TRBJ2-2, with 8 bases identical to TRBD1. The CDR3 sequence is 14 residues long. J was trimmed by 7 bases and V by 8 bases; bases with no gene match: 9. CDR1 is SNHLY, CDR2 FYNNEI, per germline. The CDR3 DNA reads as TGTGCCAGCCGTTTCAGGGGGCAGAACGGGGAGCTGTTTTTT. The encoded protein is CASRFRGQNGELFF.

The chain recombines TRBV4-1 with TRBJ1-5, with TRBD1 identical over 10 bases. There are 16 residues in the CDR3. The V gene's germline CDR1 is MGHRA and CDR2 YSYEKL. Trimming took 0 bases from V and 5 from J; bases not matched to a gene: 4. The CDR3 DNA reads TGCGCCAGCAGCCAAGATCGGGGGACAGGGGATCAGCCCCAGCATTTT. Its translation is CASSQDRGTGDQPQHF.

The J gene is TRBJ2-1, the V gene TRBV29-1, with 8 bases matching TRBD1. The CDR3 runs 12 residues. Trimming removed 8 bases from V and 9 bases from J; junction bases left unmatched: 9. Looked up from germline, CDR1 is SQVTM and CDR2 is ANQGSEA. The CDR3 spells CSLGQGWGEQFF. The CDR3 DNA is TGCAGCCTTGGACAGGGATGGGGTGAGCAGTTCTTC.

J is TRBJ2-1 and V is TRBV10-3, with 9 positions matching TRBD1. Per the germline V gene, CDR1 is ENHRY and CDR2 is SYGVKD. Germline trimming cut 4 bases from V and 6 bases from J; bases unmatched to any gene: 7. The CDR3 contains 15 residues. DNA for the CDR3: TGTGCCATCAGTGGACCGGGACAGGGAGCCAATGAGCAGTTCTTC. It yields the protein CAISGPGQGANEQFF.

This chain links TRBV7-3 with TRBJ1-1; 9 positions agree with TRBD1. This CDR3 spans 16 amino acids. The germline gives CDR1 SGHTA, CDR2 FQGTGA. V was pared by 2 bases and J by 0 bases, with 4 bases of the junction left unmatched. As DNA, the CDR3 is TGTGCCAGCAGCTTAGGGACAGGGTCCATGAACACTGAAGCTTTCTTT. Its protein product is CASSLGTGSMNTEAFF.

The rearrangement joins TRBV4-1 to TRBJ1-4, with D perhaps TRBD1 (6 bases). The V gene lost 1 base and the J gene lost 15 bases, with 12 bases spanning the gap. Germline CDR1 MGHRA, CDR2 YSYEKL. This CDR3 contains 12 residues. The CDR3 DNA follows: TGCGCCAGCAGCCAAGGAAGGGACATGGTGTTTTTT. Residues: CASSQGRDMVFF.

V gene TRBV7-2 combines with J gene TRBJ2-1; maybe TRBD2 (6 bases). Trimming removed 2 bases from V and 2 bases from J, with 16 bases in between. The CDR3 sequence is 17 residues long. Germline assignment: CDR1 SGHTA and CDR2 FQGNSA. The CDR3 DNA is TGTGCCAGCAGCTTAATGGCTCCCGCGGGGACCTACAATGAGCAGTTCTTC. Its protein product is CASSLMAPAGTYNEQFF.

V gene TRBV5-6 combines with J gene TRBJ2-1, with a possible D match to TRBD2 (5 bases). This CDR3 has 13 amino acids. CDR1 and CDR2 from the germline V gene are SGHDT and YYEEEE. Trimming took 0 bases from V and 10 from J, leaving 11 bases between them. CDR3 protein: CASSLALAHEQFF. CDR3 DNA sequence: TGTGCCAGCAGCTTGGCCCTAGCACACGAGCAGTTCTTC.

V gene TRBV9 combines with J gene TRBJ2-3, with 9 bases lining up with TRBD2. Germline V gives CDR1 SGDLS, CDR2 YYNGEE. The J segment lost 0 bases and the V segment lost 0 bases, leaving 5 bases of the junction unmatched. The CDR3 is made up of 17 amino acids. The DNA for the CDR3 is TGTGCCAGCAGCGTAGCCAGCGGGGGGTTTAGCACAGATACGCAGTATTTT. Protein sequence: CASSVASGGFSTDTQYF.

The CDR3 spells CASSAGIDNQPQHF. In DNA form, the CDR3 reads TGTGCCAGCAGCGCCGGGATAGACAATCAGCCCCAGCATTTT. V is TRBV9 and J is TRBJ1-5, with no clear D. V gave up 3 bases and J gave up 3 bases, with 10 bases separating them. CDR1 and CDR2 from the germline V gene are SGDLS and YYNGEE. The CDR3 sequence is 14 residues long.

The gene calls are TRBV7-2 and TRBJ2-2; TRBD2 agrees at 13 bases. The CDR3 loop spans 16 amino acids. Germline CDR1 and CDR2: SGHTA and FQGNSA. V was pared by 5 bases and J by 5 bases, with 5 bases of the junction left unmatched. DNA for the CDR3: TGTGCCAGCAGCCATTCACTAGCGGGGGGGACCGGGGAGCTGTTTTTT. Its protein product is CASSHSLAGGTGELFF.

V gene TRBV3-1 (or the pseudogene TRBV3-2) combines with J gene TRBJ2-5; D is perhaps TRBD2 (5 bases). The CDR3 covers 17 residues. Germline CDR1 reads LGHDT; CDR2 reads YNNKEL (reference sequence). V was cut by 1 base and J by 2 bases, with 17 bases left in between. The CDR3 DNA reads as TGTGCCAGCAGCCAAGTGCGGGCAGGAGTAACTCAAGAGACCCAGTACTTC. This codes for CASSQVRAGVTQETQYF.

The chain combines TRBV19 with TRBJ1-1, with D possibly being TRBD1 (6 bases). V lost 0 bases and J 7 bases, leaving 12 bases between the germline ends. The CDR3 runs 14 residues. CDR1 and CDR2 from the germline V gene are LNHDA and SQIVND (reference sequence). CDR3 loop: CASSIDLGQIEAFF. DNA of the CDR3: TGTGCCAGTAGTATAGATCTTGGACAGATTGAAGCTTTCTTT.

This clone was observed a single time. The chain combines TRBV7-2 with TRBJ1-3; D is uncertain. Germline assignment: CDR1 SGHTA and CDR2 FQGNSA. V was clipped by 8 bases and J by 2 bases, with 10 bases between them. This CDR3 contains 13 residues. DNA of the CDR3: TGTGCCAGCGAGAATTCCCCTGGAAACACCATATATTTT. Translated: CASENSPGNTIYF. Combining the CDR3 with reference TRBV7-2 and TRBJ1-3 gives the whole variable domain GAGVSQSPSNKVTEKGKDVELRCDPISGHTALYWYRQSLGQGLEFLIYFQGNSAPDKSGLPSDRFSAERTGGSVSTLTIQRTQQEDSAVYLCASENSPGNTIYFGEGSWLTVV.

On this clone itself: Sequence at one end of the junction differs from germline and may be a read error. The CDR3 sequence is CASSQRLTGDHETQYF. The CDR3 DNA sequence: TGTGCCAGCAGCCAACGACTTACAGGGGACCATGAGACCCAGTACTTC. The chain uses TRBV11-2 and TRBJ2-5; 7 bases map to TRBD1. The CDR3 has 16 residues. Germline CDR1 reads SGHAT; CDR2 reads FQNNGV.